The 22 T cell receptor beta chains below were found in one sample sequenced in a study of naive and memory T cell subsets. The beta constant-region primer was an equimolar mix of two oligonucleotides covering TRBC1 and TRBC2. One entry per CDR3 protein results from TCRdb running MiXCR on the UMI-ligation and nested PCR reads. The sample includes tens of thousands of distinct CDR3 sequences, 10% to 15% seen only once; the top ten take 20% to 25%. The sequenced material came from effector memory CD4+ T cells from blood. The subset is: effector memory, CD45RA- CD27-. The source is a human donor in good health.

This chain connects TRBV5-6 to TRBJ2-1, with D tentatively TRBD2 (6 bases). The CDR3 is 16 residues long. Germline CDR1 reads SGHDT; CDR2 reads YYEEEE. V was shortened by 4 bases and J by 2 bases, with 16 bases between the two germline ends. CDR3 sequence reads: CASSEVDSGAYNEQFF. CDR3 sequence (DNA): TGTGCCAGCAGCGAGGTCGATAGCGGAGCCTACAATGAGCAGTTCTTC.

Many counts were recorded for this clonotype. The chain has TRBV5-1 and TRBJ2-5; 9 positions agree with TRBD2. Trimming at V came to 0 bases and at J to 5 bases, leaving 5 bases not matched to a gene. Germline V lookup: CDR1 SGHRS, CDR2 YFSETQ. The CDR3 consists of 15 residues. Here the CDR3 DNA reads TGCGCCAGCAGCTTGGCTAGCGGGATTGGGGAGACCCAGTACTTC. Its protein is CASSLASGIGETQYF.

This clonotype was picked up a small number of times. The chain joins TRBV20-1 to TRBJ2-3; D may match TRBD1 or TRBD2 (7 bases each). Germline-derived CDR1 and CDR2 are DFQATT and SNEGSKA (reference sequence). The CDR3 loop spans 13 amino acids. The CDR3 region has the DNA TGCAGCTGGGAGGGGGCGGGCACAGATACGCAGTATTTT. This translates into CSWEGAGTDTQYF.

This clonotype was observed a handful of times. V gene TRBV4-3 combines with J gene TRBJ2-1; D perhaps matches TRBD1 (5 bases). V lost 1 base, J lost 1 base, and 11 bases lay in between. The germline V gene has CDR1 LGHNA and CDR2 YSLEER. The CDR3 is made up of 16 amino acids. The CDR3 here is CASSQALRGSYNEQFF. For the CDR3, the DNA is TGCGCCAGCAGCCAAGCCCTAAGGGGTTCCTACAATGAGCAGTTCTTC.

This clonotype has more than one count but fewer than ten. The chain employs TRBV5-1 and TRBJ1-3; D unclear. The V and J ends lost 4 bases and 3 bases respectively, with 11 bases between them. The CDR3 has 14 amino acids. Germline CDR1 SGHRS, CDR2 YFSETQ. CDR3 nucleotides: TGCGCCAGCAGCCCGCTCTCTGGTGGAAACACCATATATTTT. Its translation: CASSPLSGGNTIYF.

V gene TRBV7-9 combines with J gene TRBJ1-1; D remains unclear. This CDR3 is built from 14 residues. Germline V gene lookup returns CDR1 SEHNR and CDR2 FQNEAQ (reference sequence). With 6 bases removed from V and 4 bases from J, the gap between germline ends came to 15 bases. Here the CDR3 DNA reads TGTGCCAGCAGAAACGAAGGGTCGGGCACTGAAGCTTTCTTT. Its protein is CASRNEGSGTEAFF.

Remarks on this clonotype: This could be a read error, since a much larger clone is one nucleotide away. J is TRBJ2-1 and V is TRBV6-1; D may be TRBD2 (5 bases). CDR1 and CDR2 (germline): MNHNS, SASEGT. V was shortened by 6 bases and J by 7 bases, with 10 bases between the two germline ends. The CDR3 runs 12 residues. The CDR3: CASSGNRNEQFF. The DNA of the CDR3 is TGTGCCAGCAGCGGGAACAGAAATGAGCAGTTCTTC.

The rearrangement links TRBV7-9 to TRBJ1-1, with TRBD1 as a possible D gene (5 bases). V lost 8 bases and J lost 4, with 17 bases in between. Germline V CDR1 and CDR2: SEHNR, FQNEAQ (reference sequence). There are 14 residues in the CDR3. CDR3 coding DNA: TGTGCCAGCCAGACCCGGGACGGAAGCACTGAAGCTTTCTTT. This codes for CASQTRDGSTEAFF.

This clonotype was detected a few times. The chain couples TRBV5-4 to TRBJ2-7, with 7 bases matching TRBD2. The CDR3 extends over 15 amino acids. Looked up from germline, CDR1 is SGHNT and CDR2 is YYREEE (reference sequence). The V and J ends lost 0 bases and 3 bases, in that order; junction bases with no gene match: 6. The CDR3 DNA reads TGTGCCAGCAGCTTGGATGGTAGCGGGCTCTACGAGCAGTACTTC. Protein: CASSLDGSGLYEQYF.

The chain has TRBV20-1 and TRBJ1-3; D is uncertain. Trimming removed 5 bases at V and 3 bases at J, with 5 bases between. CDR1 is DFQATT, CDR2 SNEGSKA, per germline (reference sequence). The CDR3 spans 11 residues. The CDR3 coding sequence is TGCAGTGCTCCGGTTGGAAACACCATATATTTT. Its translation is CSAPVGNTIYF.

This clonotype appeared a few times. The chain recombines TRBV10-3 with TRBJ2-3; D could derive from TRBD1 or TRBD2 (6 bases each). V was clipped by 5 bases and J by 0 bases, with 15 bases between them. The CDR3 is 16 amino acids. Germline CDR1 is ENHRY and CDR2 is SYGVKD. The CDR3 sequence is CAISTAGEASTDTQYF. CDR3 in DNA: TGTGCCATCAGTACCGCAGGGGAGGCTAGCACAGATACGCAGTATTTT.

In its sample, this clonotype was seen many times. The chain carries TRBV27 and TRBJ2-3; D remains ambiguous. The CDR3 runs to 16 residues. The germline V and J ends were trimmed by 5 bases and 1 base, with 16 bases remaining between them. Germline values: CDR1 MNHEY, CDR2 SMNVEV (reference sequence). CDR3 sequence (DNA): TGTGCCAGCAGTCCCTGGTTTCGCGGCCGCACAGATACGCAGTATTTT. This gives the protein CASSPWFRGRTDTQYF.

By frequency in the sample, this clonotype is medium-sized (0.01 to 0.1%). V and J are TRBV7-2 and TRBJ2-1, with 9 bases fitting TRBD2. This CDR3 has 16 residues. Germline values: CDR1 SGHTA, CDR2 FQGNSA. The junction had 3 bases not matched to a gene; V was cut back by 1 base and J by 2 bases. The CDR3 spells CASSLVGTSPYNEQFF. CDR3 DNA sequence: TGTGCCAGCAGCTTAGTCGGGACTAGCCCCTACAATGAGCAGTTCTTC. Based on the CDR3 plus reference TRBV7-2 and TRBJ2-1, the full variable domain is GAGVSQSPSNKVTEKGKDVELRCDPISGHTALYWYRQSLGQGLEFLIYFQGNSAPDKSGLPSDRFSAERTGGSVSTLTIQRTQQEDSAVYLCASSLVGTSPYNEQFFGPGTRLTVL.

This clonotype qualifies as medium-sized (0.01 to 0.1%). This chain joins TRBV5-4 and TRBJ2-4, with TRBD2 matching 7 bases. The CDR3 runs 17 residues. The ends lost 4 bases at V and 0 bases at J; junction bases unmatched: 10. Germline V lookup: CDR1 SGHNT, CDR2 YYREEE (reference sequence). Here the CDR3 reads CASSGGRSGIAKNIQYF. The CDR3 DNA follows: TGTGCCAGCAGCGGGGGTAGGAGCGGGATAGCCAAAAACATTCAGTACTTC.

This chain joins TRBV30 and TRBJ2-1; D uncertain. Looked up from germline, CDR1 is GTSNPN and CDR2 is SVGIG (reference sequence). The germline V and J ends were trimmed by 2 bases and 6 bases, with 5 bases remaining between them. This CDR3 contains 11 residues. The CDR3 loop is CAWSYGNEQFF. CDR3 in DNA: TGTGCCTGGAGTTATGGCAATGAGCAGTTCTTC.

V is TRBV6-1 and J is TRBJ1-5, with D maybe TRBD1 (6 bases). CDR1 and CDR2 from the germline V gene are MNHNS and SASEGT. V gave up 6 bases and J gave up 4 bases, with 16 bases separating them. The CDR3 is made up of 15 amino acids. As DNA, the CDR3 is TGTGCCAGCAGCCAGGGGATGGGGGGGAATCAGCCCCAGCATTTT. This gives the protein CASSQGMGGNQPQHF.

This clonotype was counted only a few times. The V and J genes are TRBV20-1 and TRBJ2-3; 8 nucleotides agree with TRBD2. Trimming took 2 bases from V and 6 from J; bases not matched to a gene: 13. The germline CDR1 and CDR2 sequences are DFQATT and SNEGSKA (reference sequence). The CDR3 contains 16 residues. The CDR3 DNA reads TGCAGTGCTAGACCCCCTCCCAGCGGGAGTCTCGATACGCAGTATTTT. Translating gives CSARPPPSGSLDTQYF.

This clonotype has only a few counts. The chain carries TRBV28 and TRBJ2-5; TRBD2 matches at 8 bases. The length of the CDR3 is 12 residues. With 10 bases clipped from V and 3 bases from J, the junction kept 4 bases outside the gene matches. CDR1 and CDR2 from the germline V gene are MDHEN and SYDVKM. Here the CDR3 reads CATQTSEETQYF. CDR3 nucleotide sequence: TGTGCCACCCAGACTAGCGAAGAGACCCAGTACTTC.

This clonotype was seen a handful of times. V gene TRBV5-4 combines with J gene TRBJ2-7; TRBD2 is a possible D gene (6 bases). The V end lost 0 bases, the J end lost 4 bases, and 17 bases lay between the germline ends. The CDR3 has 16 residues. The germline V gene has CDR1 SGHNT and CDR2 YYREEE (reference sequence). The CDR3 DNA follows: TGTGCCAGCAGCTTGGCCGGAGGGCCGCCGAATTACGAGCAGTACTTC. This sequence encodes CASSLAGGPPNYEQYF.

In its sample, this clonotype was seen many times. This sequence joins TRBV5-1 and TRBJ2-1; maybe TRBD1 (5 bases). V gave up 0 bases and J gave up 7 bases, with 14 bases separating them. Germline CDR1 is SGHRS and CDR2 is YFSETQ. The CDR3 is 15 amino acids. The CDR3 sequence is CASSLGLRVENEQFF. CDR3 nucleotide sequence: TGCGCCAGCAGCTTGGGGCTCAGGGTAGAAAATGAGCAGTTCTTC.

This clonotype was found a few times. The rearrangement links TRBV7-3 to TRBJ2-7, with TRBD2 identical over 9 bases. CDR1 is SGHTA, CDR2 FQGTGA, per germline. The CDR3 spans 13 residues. Losses at the gene ends were 2 bases for V and 9 bases for J; bases not matched to a gene: 5. The CDR3 bases are TGTGCCAGCAGCTTAGATAGACTAGCGGTGCAGTACTTC. Translating it yields CASSLDRLAVQYF.

In its sample, this clonotype is medium-sized. This chain uses TRBV20-1 with TRBJ2-5; TRBD2 aligns across 13 bases. The CDR3 contains 17 residues. CDR1 DFQATT and CDR2 SNEGSKA come from the germline V gene (reference sequence). With V trimmed by 4 bases and J by 5 bases, 13 bases remained unmatched. Written as DNA, the CDR3 is TGCAGTGCTACCCCTCTTCCCTGGACTAGCGGGAGTGAGACCCAGTACTTC. Amino acids: CSATPLPWTSGSETQYF.